These 8 T cell receptor beta chains were sequenced from one sample in a study of blood T cells in healthy people across ages. For the second PCR, which ran for 7 to 11 cycles, a sample-barcoded 5' primer and a J-beta primer mix were used. A single record per CDR3 protein comes from TCRdb applying MiXCR to the 5' RACE reads. The repertoire has roughly 2 million distinct CDR3 sequences, 49% of them found once; the top ten carry roughly 2%. The specimen sequenced was blood. The receptor set was obtained from a woman in her thirties or forties in good health.

This clonotype was counted once. As DNA, the CDR3 is TGTGCCAGCAGCCGATCCGGGACTAGACACTACGAGCAGTACTTC. It encodes CASSRSGTRHYEQYF. The rearrangement uses TRBV6-2 or TRBV6-3 and TRBJ2-1, with 8 bases aligning to TRBD2. The J call is uncertain, as TRBJ2-7 better fits the DNA end. CDR1 and CDR2 (germline): MNHEY, SVGEGT. The CDR3 runs to 15 residues.

The chain uses TRBV2 and TRBJ1-4; D perhaps matches TRBD1 (6 bases). The V end was cut by 6 bases, the J end by 0 bases, with 17 bases between. The CDR3 is made up of 17 amino acids. Germline loops: CDR1 SNHLY, CDR2 FYNNEI. The CDR3 region has the DNA TGTGCCAGCAGCAAACAGGGTAGAAGGGCAACTAATGAAAAACTGTTTTTT. Translating gives CASSKQGRRATNEKLFF.

In its sample, this clonotype was seen a few times. This rearrangement joins TRBV5-1 to TRBJ2-5, with TRBD2 identical over 9 bases. This CDR3 spans 16 amino acids. V shed 4 bases and J 5 bases; nucleotides not matched to a gene: 12. Germline lookup yields CDR1 SGHRS and CDR2 YFSETQ. CDR3 in amino acids: CASSHGLAPARETQYF. The CDR3 nucleotides are TGCGCCAGCAGCCACGGACTAGCGCCGGCGCGGGAGACCCAGTACTTC. The full variable domain, its missing parts supplied by reference TRBV5-1 and TRBJ2-5, is KAGVTQTPRYLIKTRGQQVTLSCSPISGHRSVSWYQQTPGQGLQFLFEYFSETQRNKGNFPGRFSGRQFSNSRSEMNVSTLELGDSALYLCASSHGLAPARETQYFGPGTRLLVL.

The genes are TRBV6-5 and TRBJ1-2; TRBD1 is a possible D gene (5 bases). Looked up from germline, CDR1 is MNHEY and CDR2 is SVGAGI. The CDR3 length is 14 residues. The V gene lost 5 bases and the J gene lost 6 bases, with 16 bases spanning the gap. CDR3 coding DNA: TGTGCCAGCAGTGGCCGGGACGGGAACCATGGCTACACCTTC. Translation gives CASSGRDGNHGYTF.

V gene TRBV5-1 combines with J gene TRBJ2-5, with D perhaps matching TRBD1 or TRBD2 (5 bases each). Deletions cut 3 bases from V and 11 bases from J, with 20 bases between. The CDR3 is made up of 14 amino acids. Germline V lookup: CDR1 SGHRS, CDR2 YFSETQ. The CDR3 loop is CASSSPGRDEGQYF. In DNA form, the CDR3 reads TGCGCCAGCAGCTCCCCGGGACGGGACGAAGGGCAGTACTTC.

As to this clonotype: The junction shows a germline mismatch at one end, possibly a read error. The genes are TRBV20-1 and TRBJ2-1; 11 nucleotides agree with TRBD1. This CDR3 is built from 12 residues. Per germline, CDR1 DFQATT and CDR2 SNEGSKA (reference sequence). This CDR3 reads CSADRGQSELFF. In DNA, the CDR3 is TGCAGTGCGGACAGGGGGCAGAGTGAGCTGTTCTTC.

This clonotype was seen more than once but under ten times. Written as DNA, the CDR3 is TGCAGTGCTAGAGAAGTATGGTCCCCAAGCTCTGGGGCCAACGTCCTGACTTTC. Its protein is CSAREVWSPSSGANVLTF. V is TRBV20-1 and J is TRBJ2-6; D gene uncertain. Trimming took off 0 bases at V and 0 bases at J, with 15 bases between the two ends. The CDR3 is 18 amino acids. Germline loops: CDR1 DFQATT, CDR2 SNEGSKA (reference sequence).

The sample holds a few counts of this clonotype. The chain uses TRBV4-3 and TRBJ1-2; 7 bases agree with TRBD1. The germline gives CDR1 LGHNA, CDR2 YSLEER. V was clipped by 2 bases and J by 1 base; unmatched bases: 10. The CDR3 has 17 amino acids. This CDR3 is CASSQTRTGLINYGYTF. DNA for the CDR3: TGCGCCAGCAGCCAAACGAGGACAGGTCTGATTAACTATGGCTACACCTTC.